This section outlines one T cell receptor beta chain sequence together with its context. This clonotype showed up just a few times. Its antigen remains undetermined. Base quality data are lacking; no much larger clone is found one base away. The library was obtained by PCR. Sequencing relied on an Illumina HiSeq 2500. TCR libraries were prepared with molecular barcoding, using unique molecular identifiers to normalize TCRbeta repertoire quantification. TCRdb reprocessing: public reads trimmed at Q25 with fastp, clones called with MiXCR, in-frame beta chains kept. Each CDR3 protein appears once, grouped with its most common genes and DNA. The table for this sample lists approximately 510,000 distinct CDR3 sequences; roughly 18% of them were counted only once. The ten most abundant clones make up approximately 3% of the sample. This sample was included in a study of T-cell reconstitution after alpha-beta-depleted transplantation in children (dated by TCRdb to 2016 to 2017). For context, the study as a whole: Using TCR repertoire profiling, the study followed T-cell immune reconstitution in a quantitative way in children after TCRalphabeta/CD19-depleted allogeneic hematopoietic cell transplantation.

Trimming leaves V shorter by 0 bases and J shorter by 7 bases, with the junction holding 4 bases beyond the gene matches. Taken from the germline V gene, the CDR1 and CDR2 loops are SGHDN and FVKESK. The CDR3 has 15 amino acids, counting the end cysteine and phenylalanine. Only the CDR3 portion is preserved as DNA: 45 bases, with reading frame beginning at the first base. The receptor chain draws on TRBV14 and TRBJ1-4; TRBD1 lines up with 8 middle nucleotides. This sequence originates from a human donor who donated a stem cell graft to a child with acute lymphoblastic leukemia. The sequenced sample was PBMCs from the stem cell graft donor, obtained from the stem cell graft. The CDR3 reads CASSQDQTGGEKLFF. The DNA sequence is as follows: TGTGCCAGCAGCCAAGATCAAACAGGGGGTGAAAAACTGTTTTTT.